Below are 24 T cell receptor beta chains sequenced from a single sample in a study of OX40 agonist ivuxolimab in advanced cancers. The repertoire was sequenced with immunoSEQ multiplex PCR; TCRdb's copy has only in-frame clones and lacks some. The sample has approximately 65,000 clones; roughly nine tenths are singletons. Specimen: CD4+ or CD8+ T cells sorted from blood, collected in a trial of the OX40 agonist ivuxolimab. All receptors derive from an adult with an advanced solid tumor such as melanoma, head and neck, liver or kidney cancer.

This CDR3 is CASYEIRDGNYGYTF. The CDR3 region has the DNA TGTGCCAGCTATGAAATTCGGGATGGGAACTATGGCTACACCTTC. The chain employs TRBV2 and TRBJ1-2; D is uncertain. CDR1 and CDR2 from the germline V gene are SNHLY and FYNNEI. With 8 bases removed from V and 2 bases from J, the gap between germline ends came to 18 bases. CDR3 size: 15 residues.

On this clone: One end of the junction does not line up with germline, which may come from a read error. V usage is TRBV7-7 and J usage is TRBJ2-7; TRBD1 aligns across 9 bases. The germline gives CDR1 SSHAT, CDR2 FNYEAQ (reference sequence). There are 14 residues in the CDR3. The DNA for the CDR3 is TGTGCTAGCAGCTTAGGACAGGGGACCGGCGAGCAGTACTTC. Protein sequence: CASSLGQGTGEQYF.

This clone turned up a few times. The J gene is TRBJ1-1, the V gene TRBV10-1; D unclear. The CDR3 is 12 residues long. Germline CDR1 reads WNHNN; CDR2 reads SYGVQD (reference sequence). Trimming removed 2 bases at V and 10 bases at J, with 11 bases between. The CDR3 sequence is CASSEEGFGAFF. The CDR3 coding sequence is TGCGCCAGCAGTGAGGAGGGATTCGGAGCTTTCTTT.

The genes are TRBV5-4 and TRBJ2-5, with a weak D call TRBD1 (5 bases). The CDR3 is 14 residues long. Trimming left V 1 base short and J 0 bases short, with 7 bases between. Germline CDR1 and CDR2: SGHNT and YYREEE (reference sequence). CDR3 DNA: TGTGCCAGCAGCTTGAGCAGGGACCAAGAGACCCAGTACTTC. Its protein is CASSLSRDQETQYF. The full variable domain, completed using reference TRBV5-4 and TRBJ2-5, is ETGVTQSPTHLIKTRGQQVTLRCSSQSGHNTVSWYQQALGQGPQFIFQYYREEENGRGNFPPRFSGLQFPNYSSELNVNALELDDSALYLCASSLSRDQETQYFGPGTRLLVL.

The genes are TRBV7-6 and TRBJ1-1, with D unresolved. CDR3 size: 13 residues. V was cut by 2 bases and J by 8 bases, with 12 bases left in between. Germline CDR1 SGHVS, CDR2 FNYEAQ. In DNA, the CDR3 is TGTGCCAGCAGCTTAATCGGGAAGAGCGAAGCTTTCTTT. It codes for CASSLIGKSEAFF.

The chain links TRBV5-1 to TRBJ2-7; tentatively, D is TRBD2 (5 bases). Germline V lookup: CDR1 SGHRS, CDR2 YFSETQ. Trimming cost V 3 bases and J 6 bases, with 13 bases left between them. The CDR3 contains 13 residues. The CDR3 bases are TGCGCCAGCAGCTCGGGATACTACGGCGAGCAGTACTTC. This codes for CASSSGYYGEQYF. Together with reference TRBV5-1 and TRBJ2-7, the CDR3 gives the full variable domain: KAGVTQTPRYLIKTRGQQVTLSCSPISGHRSVSWYQQTPGQGLQFLFEYFSETQRNKGNFPGRFSGRQFSNSRSEMNVSTLELGDSALYLCASSSGYYGEQYFGPGTRLTVT.

The chain combines TRBV4-1 with TRBJ2-7; TRBD2 is a possible D gene (5 bases). The germline V gene has CDR1 MGHRA and CDR2 YSYEKL. Trimming pared 1 base from V and 0 bases from J, leaving 13 bases between. The CDR3 totals 16 residues. In DNA form, the CDR3 reads TGCGCCAGCAGCCAAGTTGAGCGGACTGGCTCCTACGAGCAGTACTTC. Translating gives CASSQVERTGSYEQYF.

The V call is TRBV5-4, the J call TRBJ2-7; TRBD2 agrees at 10 bases. CDR1 and CDR2 from the germline V gene are SGHNT and YYREEE (reference sequence). Trimming took 4 bases from V and 3 from J; bases not matched to a gene: 13. The CDR3 spans 17 residues. The CDR3, as DNA: TGTGCCAGCAGCCGTGGGGCTAGCGGGGGCCAACGCTACGAGCAGTACTTC. Protein product: CASSRGASGGQRYEQYF.

The chain recombines TRBV5-1 with TRBJ1-5; D may be TRBD1 (5 bases). The germline V gene has CDR1 SGHRS and CDR2 YFSETQ. The CDR3 has 13 residues. The germline V and J ends were trimmed by 1 base and 8 bases, with 10 bases remaining between them. The CDR3 coding sequence is TGCGCCAGCAGCTTGTCGGGGCGGGAGCCCCAGCATTTT. Amino acids: CASSLSGREPQHF.

This chain links TRBV18 with TRBJ1-2, with TRBD1 matching over 9 bases. The junction had 6 bases not matched to a gene; V was cut back by 4 bases and J by 3 bases. Germline values: CDR1 KGHSH, CDR2 LQKENI. The CDR3 is made up of 15 amino acids. For the CDR3, the DNA is TGTGCCAGCTCACTAGGACAGGGGAAGGACTATGGCTACACCTTC. Translation: CASSLGQGKDYGYTF.

The J gene is TRBJ2-5, the V gene TRBV7-2; D possibly corresponds to TRBD2 (5 bases). The CDR3 contains 13 residues. V gave up 4 bases and J gave up 7 bases, with 13 bases separating them. CDR1 is SGHTA and CDR2 is FQGNSA in the germline V gene. The CDR3 here is CASSSGIVGTQYF. The CDR3 coding sequence is TGTGCCAGCAGCTCCGGGATCGTCGGGACCCAGTACTTC.

This chain links TRBV9 with TRBJ2-7; 11 bases match TRBD2. Germline CDR1 reads SGDLS; CDR2 reads YYNGEE. The trim removed 4 bases at V and 7 bases at J, leaving 10 bases unmatched. The CDR3 runs 15 residues. The CDR3 reads CASSSRLAGLDEQYF. The CDR3 DNA reads as TGTGCCAGCAGCTCCAGACTAGCGGGATTGGATGAGCAGTACTTC.

This chain joins TRBV27 and TRBJ1-5; 7 bases are shared with TRBD1. The CDR3 covers 15 residues. V dropped 6 bases and J dropped 1; count of bases not matched to a gene: 6. The germline V gene has CDR1 MNHEY and CDR2 SMNVEV (reference sequence). The CDR3 reads CASRDGTASNQPQHF. The CDR3 coding sequence is TGTGCCAGCAGGGACGGGACAGCCAGCAATCAGCCCCAGCATTTT.

V and J are TRBV6-1 and TRBJ1-1; 8 bases agree with TRBD1. The CDR3 covers 12 residues. Germline V gene lookup returns CDR1 MNHNS and CDR2 SASEGT. V shed 6 bases and J 11 bases; nucleotides not matched to a gene: 8. The CDR3 region is CASRDRDRSAFF. In DNA, the CDR3 is TGTGCCAGCAGAGACCGGGACAGGAGTGCTTTCTTT.

This chain connects TRBV12-2 to TRBJ2-1. TRBV12-2 is recorded as a pseudogene. CDR3 length: 17 amino acids. Here the CDR3 DNA reads TGTGCAAGTCGCTTAGGGTGGCCGCCGAGCTCCTACAATGAGCAGTTCTTC. It codes for CASRLGWPPSSYNEQFF.

CDR3 in amino acids: CASSWGTGLDTQYF. The CDR3 DNA follows: TGCGCCAGCAGCTGGGGGACAGGTCTAGATACGCAGTATTTT. This chain joins TRBV5-1 and TRBJ2-3; TRBD1 matches 8 bases. The length of the CDR3 is 14 residues. Unmatched junction bases numbered 5, after V lost 3 bases and J lost 5 bases. Germline CDR1 and CDR2: SGHRS and YFSETQ.

The chain combines TRBV7-3 with TRBJ2-3; unclear D gene. This CDR3 is 12 amino acids long. Germline CDR1 SGHTA, CDR2 FQGTGA. The ends were cut back, 4 bases at V and 5 bases at J, with 7 bases in the middle. CDR3 sequence reads: CASSSPGDTQYF. For the CDR3, the DNA is TGTGCCAGCAGCTCCCCGGGAGATACGCAGTATTTT.

A single count supports this clone. The chain has TRBV7-9 and TRBJ2-1, with TRBD1 matching 7 bases. The CDR3 covers 13 residues. V shed 9 bases, J shed 6 bases, and the junction held 8 bases outside the gene matches. Germline V gene sequence: CDR1 SEHNR, CDR2 FQNEAQ (reference sequence). CDR3 in DNA: TGTGCCAGTGCGTCAGGGGGTATCAATGAGCAGTTCTTC. It encodes CASASGGINEQFF.

The chain uses TRBV7-9 and TRBJ2-3, with a possible D match to TRBD2 (6 bases). Germline CDR1 SEHNR, CDR2 FQNEAQ (reference sequence). V shed 5 bases and J shed 14 bases, with 17 bases lying between them. The CDR3 is made up of 12 amino acids. CDR3 sequence: CASSGTSSRGYF. CDR3 in DNA: TGTGCCAGCAGCGGGACTTCTTCTCGTGGGTATTTT. Full variable domain (remainder filled in from reference TRBV7-9 and TRBJ2-3): DTGVSQNPRHKITKRGQNVTFRCDPISEHNRLYWYRQTLGQGPEFLTYFQNEAQLEKSRLLSDRFSAERPKGSFSTLEIQRTEQGDSAMYLCASSGTSSRGYFGPGTRLTVL.

The chain links TRBV2 to TRBJ1-6; D possibly corresponds to TRBD1 (6 bases). CDR3 length: 13 residues. Trimming removed 6 bases from V and 8 bases from J, with 11 bases in between. Germline V gene lookup returns CDR1 SNHLY and CDR2 FYNNEI. The CDR3 reads CASRQGQDSPLHF. DNA of the CDR3: TGTGCCAGCAGACAGGGTCAGGATTCACCCCTCCACTTT.

The chain couples TRBV19 to TRBJ2-3, with D possibly being TRBD1 (5 bases). V was shortened by 7 bases and J by 2 bases, with 16 bases between the two germline ends. This CDR3 comprises 15 residues. Germline CDR1 LNHDA, CDR2 SQIVND (reference sequence). The CDR3: CASKPLGPPTDTQYF. The CDR3 DNA follows: TGTGCCAGTAAACCCCTGGGGCCCCCCACAGATACGCAGTATTTT.

This chain joins TRBV27 and TRBJ2-1, with 7 bases that match TRBD2. V shed 8 bases and J 4 bases; nucleotides not matched to a gene: 11. From germline, CDR1 is MNHEY and CDR2 SMNVEV (reference sequence). This CDR3 contains 15 residues. The CDR3 nucleotides read TGTGCCAGCCGTCGATTGGGGGAGGGGTACAATGAGCAGTTCTTC. It encodes CASRRLGEGYNEQFF.

As concerns this clone: This CDR3 is missing its conserved last phenylalanine or tryptophan, likely due to a read error. The chain recombines TRBV10-1 with TRBJ1-2; no firm D call. The CDR3 is 14 amino acids. CDR1 is WNHNN and CDR2 is SYGVQD in the germline V gene (reference sequence). V was trimmed by 2 bases and J by 4 bases, leaving 11 bases between them. CDR3 amino acids: CASSEEPGPYGYTL. In nucleotides, the CDR3 is TGCGCCAGCAGTGAGGAGCCAGGACCCTATGGCTACACCCTC.

V usage is TRBV6-1 and J usage is TRBJ1-6; D unclear. Between the trimmed V and J ends, which lost 3 bases and 10 bases, there was a span of 13 bases. The CDR3 is 14 residues long. Germline lookup yields CDR1 MNHNS and CDR2 SASEGT. The CDR3 DNA is TGTGCCAGCAGTGATACTAGCGCAGGATCACCCCTCCACTTT. Translated, it gives CASSDTSAGSPLHF.